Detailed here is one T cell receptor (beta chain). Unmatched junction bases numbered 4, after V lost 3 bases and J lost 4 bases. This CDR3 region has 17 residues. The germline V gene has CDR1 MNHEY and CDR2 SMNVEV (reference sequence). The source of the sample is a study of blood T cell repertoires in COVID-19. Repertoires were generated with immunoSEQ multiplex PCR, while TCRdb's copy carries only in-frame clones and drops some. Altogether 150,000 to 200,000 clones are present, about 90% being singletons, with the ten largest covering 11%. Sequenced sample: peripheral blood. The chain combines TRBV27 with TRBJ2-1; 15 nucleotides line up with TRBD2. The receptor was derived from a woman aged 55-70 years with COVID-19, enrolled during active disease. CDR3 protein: CASSFWTSGREYNEQFF. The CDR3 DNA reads TGTGCCAGCAGTTTCTGGACTAGCGGGAGGGAATACAATGAGCAGTTCTTC.